The 5 T cell receptor beta chains given below trace back to one sample, sequenced in a study of T-cell reconstitution after alpha-beta-depleted transplantation in children. Unique molecular identifiers were incorporated into the prepared TCRbeta library. TCRdb recomputed calls from the PCR reads with MiXCR, one row per CDR3 protein. Of 610,000 or so distinct CDR3 sequences listed, over 20% are singletons. The sequenced sample was PBMCs, obtained before TCRalphabeta/CD19-depleted stem cell transplant. The receptors were gathered from a boy under two years old with Wiskott-Aldrich syndrome, due to receive a stem cell transplant.

The chain links TRBV20-1 to TRBJ2-3; no clear D. Looked up from germline, CDR1 is DFQATT and CDR2 is SNEGSKA (reference sequence). The CDR3 runs 15 residues. Trimming removed 2 bases from V and 2 bases from J, with 14 bases in between. CDR3 residues: CSARTVLGSTDTQYF. In DNA form, the CDR3 reads TGCAGTGCTAGAACGGTGTTAGGTTCCACAGATACGCAGTATTTT.

The V call is TRBV24-1, the J call TRBJ2-3; D might be TRBD1 or TRBD2, each matching 5 bases. Trimming cost V 4 bases and J 0 bases, with 10 bases left between them. Germline V lookup: CDR1 KGHDR, CDR2 SFDVKD. This CDR3 spans 15 amino acids. The CDR3 loop reads CATSEGTFSTDTQYF. CDR3 DNA sequence: TGTGCCACCAGTGAAGGGACGTTTAGCACAGATACGCAGTATTTT.

This chain uses TRBV5-1 with TRBJ2-2; TRBD1 agrees at 8 bases. The J segment lost 6 bases and the V segment lost 6 bases, leaving 10 bases of the junction unmatched. Germline CDR1 and CDR2: SGHRS and YFSETQ. CDR3 size: 15 residues. CDR3 amino acids: CASNPGTGGSGELFF. The CDR3 DNA reads TGCGCCAGCAACCCCGGGACAGGAGGATCCGGGGAGCTGTTTTTT.

The chain couples TRBV27 to TRBJ2-6; TRBD1 aligns across 11 bases. The junction had 13 bases not matched to a gene; V was cut back by 9 bases and J by 3 bases. The CDR3 is 18 amino acids. Germline V gene sequence: CDR1 MNHEY, CDR2 SMNVEV (reference sequence). The CDR3 is CASAWTGGGFSGANVLTF. The DNA of the CDR3 is TGTGCCAGTGCATGGACAGGGGGCGGGTTTAGTGGGGCCAACGTCCTGACTTTC.

There are a few counts of this clonotype. This chain uses TRBV10-3 with TRBJ1-2; a possible D gene is TRBD1 (6 bases). With 5 bases removed from V and 0 bases from J, the gap between germline ends came to 13 bases. CDR3 size: 15 residues. The V gene's germline CDR1 is ENHRY and CDR2 SYGVKD. CDR3 sequence reads: CAISSRDTTNYGYTF. In DNA form, the CDR3 reads TGTGCCATCAGTAGCCGGGACACTACTAACTATGGCTACACCTTC.